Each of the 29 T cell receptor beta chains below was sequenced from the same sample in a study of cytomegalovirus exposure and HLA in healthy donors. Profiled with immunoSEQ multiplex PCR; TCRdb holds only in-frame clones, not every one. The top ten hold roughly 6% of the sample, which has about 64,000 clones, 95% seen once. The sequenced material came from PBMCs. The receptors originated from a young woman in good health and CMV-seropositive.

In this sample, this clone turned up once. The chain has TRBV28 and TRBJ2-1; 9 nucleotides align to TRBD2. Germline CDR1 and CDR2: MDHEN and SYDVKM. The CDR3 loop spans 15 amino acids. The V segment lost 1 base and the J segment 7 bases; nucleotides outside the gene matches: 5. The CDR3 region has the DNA TGTGCCAGCAGTTTATCCCCAGCGGGAGGAAATGAGCAGTTCTTC. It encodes CASSLSPAGGNEQFF. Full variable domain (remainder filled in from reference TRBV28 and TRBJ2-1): DVKVTQSSRYLVKRTGEKVFLECVQDMDHENMFWYRQDPGLGLRLIYFSYDVKMKEKGDIPEGYSVSREKKERFSLILESASTNQTSMYLCASSLSPAGGNEQFFGPGTRLTVL.

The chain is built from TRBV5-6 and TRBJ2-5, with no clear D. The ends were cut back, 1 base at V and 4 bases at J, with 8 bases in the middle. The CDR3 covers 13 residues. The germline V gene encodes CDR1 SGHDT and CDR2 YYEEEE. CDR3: CASSLRVLETQYF. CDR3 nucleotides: TGTGCCAGCAGCTTGCGAGTTTTAGAGACCCAGTACTTC.

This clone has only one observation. CDR3 DNA: TGTGCCAGCAGCCTCAACCGACAGATGCAGTACTTC. It specifies CASSLNRQMQYF. The chain couples TRBV11-2 to TRBJ2-7, with a tentative D call TRBD1 (5 bases). The V gene lost 5 bases and the J gene lost 9 bases, with 14 bases spanning the gap. Germline V gives CDR1 SGHAT, CDR2 FQNNGV. This CDR3 has 12 residues.

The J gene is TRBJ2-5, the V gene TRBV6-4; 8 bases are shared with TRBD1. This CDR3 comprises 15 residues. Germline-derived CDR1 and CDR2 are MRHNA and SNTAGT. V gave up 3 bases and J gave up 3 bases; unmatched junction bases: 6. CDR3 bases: TGTGCCAGCAGTGAGGCGGCAGGGGGCGAAGAGACCCAGTACTTC. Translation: CASSEAAGGEETQYF.

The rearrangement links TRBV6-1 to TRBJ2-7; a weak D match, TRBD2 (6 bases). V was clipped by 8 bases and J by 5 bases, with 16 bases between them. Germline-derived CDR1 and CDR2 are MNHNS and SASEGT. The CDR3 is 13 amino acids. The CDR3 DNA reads TGTGCCAGCCGAGGGGAGGAGATCAACGAGCAGTACTTC. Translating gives CASRGEEINEQYF.

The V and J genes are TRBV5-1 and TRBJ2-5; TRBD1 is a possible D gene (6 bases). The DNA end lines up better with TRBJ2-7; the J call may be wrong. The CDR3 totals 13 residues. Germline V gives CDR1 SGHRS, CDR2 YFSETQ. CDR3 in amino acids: CASSYREPYEQYF. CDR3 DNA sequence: TGCGCCAGCAGCTACAGGGAACCCTACGAGCAGTACTTC.

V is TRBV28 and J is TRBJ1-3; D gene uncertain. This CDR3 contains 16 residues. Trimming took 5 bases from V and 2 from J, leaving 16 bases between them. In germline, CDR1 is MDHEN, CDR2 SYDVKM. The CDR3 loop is CASSPPPYRAGNTIYF. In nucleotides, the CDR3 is TGTGCCAGCAGTCCCCCCCCCTACCGCGCTGGAAACACCATATATTTT.

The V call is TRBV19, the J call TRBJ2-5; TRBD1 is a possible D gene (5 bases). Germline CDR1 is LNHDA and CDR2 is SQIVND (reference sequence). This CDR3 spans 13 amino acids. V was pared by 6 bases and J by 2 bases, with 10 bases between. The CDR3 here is CASSGHLQETQYF. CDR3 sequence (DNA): TGTGCCAGTAGCGGACACTTACAAGAGACCCAGTACTTC.

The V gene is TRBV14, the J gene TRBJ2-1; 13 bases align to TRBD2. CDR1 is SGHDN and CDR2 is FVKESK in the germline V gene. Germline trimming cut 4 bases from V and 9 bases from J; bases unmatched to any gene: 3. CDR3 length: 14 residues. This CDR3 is CASSLRLAGGEQFF. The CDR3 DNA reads TGTGCCAGCAGCCTACGACTAGCGGGAGGTGAGCAGTTCTTC.

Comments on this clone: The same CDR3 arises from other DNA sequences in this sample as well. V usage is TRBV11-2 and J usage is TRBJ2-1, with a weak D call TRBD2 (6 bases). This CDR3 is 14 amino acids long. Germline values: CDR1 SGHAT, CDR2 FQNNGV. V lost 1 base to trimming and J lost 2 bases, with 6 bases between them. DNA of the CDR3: TGTGCCAGCAGCTTAGCGGGGGCCTACAATGAGCAGTTCTTC. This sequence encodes CASSLAGAYNEQFF. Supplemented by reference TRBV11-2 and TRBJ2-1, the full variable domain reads EAGVAQSPRYKIIEKRQSVAFWCNPISGHATLYWYQQILGQGPKLLIQFQNNGVVDDSQLPKDRFSAERLKGVDSTLKIQPAKLEDSAVYLCASSLAGAYNEQFFGPGTRLTVL.

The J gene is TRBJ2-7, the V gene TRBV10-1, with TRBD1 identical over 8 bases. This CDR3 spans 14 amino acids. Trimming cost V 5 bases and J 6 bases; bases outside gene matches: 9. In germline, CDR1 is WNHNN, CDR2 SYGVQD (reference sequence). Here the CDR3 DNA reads TGCGCCAGCAGTCCCATCGCGCAGGGGGCCGAGCAGTACTTC. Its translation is CASSPIAQGAEQYF.

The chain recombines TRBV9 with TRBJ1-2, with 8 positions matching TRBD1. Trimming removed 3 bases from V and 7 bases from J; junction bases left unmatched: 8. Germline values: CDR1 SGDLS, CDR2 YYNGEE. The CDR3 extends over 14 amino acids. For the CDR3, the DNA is TGTGCCAGCAGCGGGGGACAGGAAGGTGGTGGCTACACCTTC. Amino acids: CASSGGQEGGGYTF.

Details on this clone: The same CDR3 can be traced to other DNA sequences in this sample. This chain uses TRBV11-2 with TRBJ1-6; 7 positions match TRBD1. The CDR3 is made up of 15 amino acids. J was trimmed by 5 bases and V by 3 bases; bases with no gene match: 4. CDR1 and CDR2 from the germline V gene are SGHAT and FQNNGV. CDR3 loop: CASSFSGTDNSPLHF. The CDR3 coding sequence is TGTGCCAGCAGCTTTTCCGGGACAGATAATTCACCCCTCCACTTT.

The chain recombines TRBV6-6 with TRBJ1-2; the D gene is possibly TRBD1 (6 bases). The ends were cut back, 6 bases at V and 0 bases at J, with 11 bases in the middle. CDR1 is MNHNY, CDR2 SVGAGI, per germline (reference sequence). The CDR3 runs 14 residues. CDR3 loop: CASRRQATNYGYTF. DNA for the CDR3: TGTGCCAGCAGACGACAGGCTACTAACTATGGCTACACCTTC.

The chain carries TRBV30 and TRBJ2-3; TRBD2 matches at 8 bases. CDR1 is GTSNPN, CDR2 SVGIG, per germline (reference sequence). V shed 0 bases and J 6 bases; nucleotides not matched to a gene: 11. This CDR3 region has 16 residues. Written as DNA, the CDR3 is TGTGCCTGGAGTGTTACGACTAGCGTGGGAGGGGATACGCAGTATTTT. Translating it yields CAWSVTTSVGGDTQYF.

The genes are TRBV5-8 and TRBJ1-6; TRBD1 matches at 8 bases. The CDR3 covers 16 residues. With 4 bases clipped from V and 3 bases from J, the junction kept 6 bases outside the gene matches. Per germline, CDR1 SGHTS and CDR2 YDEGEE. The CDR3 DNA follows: TGTGCCAGCAGCCCCAGGACAGGGATCTATAATTCACCCCTCCACTTT. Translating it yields CASSPRTGIYNSPLHF.

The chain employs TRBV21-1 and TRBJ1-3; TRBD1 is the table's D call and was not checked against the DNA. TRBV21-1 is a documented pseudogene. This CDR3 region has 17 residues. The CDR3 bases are TGTGCCAGCAGCAAAGGGCGGACAGGGGGTCCCGGAAACACCATATATTTT. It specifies CASSKGRTGGPGNTIYF.

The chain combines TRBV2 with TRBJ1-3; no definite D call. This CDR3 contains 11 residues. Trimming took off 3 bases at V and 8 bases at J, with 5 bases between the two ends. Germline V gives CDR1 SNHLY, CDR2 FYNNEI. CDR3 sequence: CASSDPDTIYF. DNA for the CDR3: TGTGCCAGCAGTGACCCGGACACCATATATTTT. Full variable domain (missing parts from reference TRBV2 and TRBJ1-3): EPEVTQTPSHQVTQMGQEVILRCVPISNHLYFYWYRQILGQKVEFLVSFYNNEISEKSEIFDDQFSVERPDGSNFTLKIRSTKLEDSAMYFCASSDPDTIYFGEGSWLTVV.

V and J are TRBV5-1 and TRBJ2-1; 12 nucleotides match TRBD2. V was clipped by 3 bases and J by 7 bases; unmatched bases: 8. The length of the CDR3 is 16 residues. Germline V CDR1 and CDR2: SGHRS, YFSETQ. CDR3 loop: CASSSLAGGPWNEQFF. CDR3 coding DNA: TGCGCCAGCAGCTCCCTAGCGGGAGGGCCGTGGAATGAGCAGTTCTTC.

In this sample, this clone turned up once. DNA of the CDR3: TGTGCCAGCACCCCAAGCCAGGGTACCTTTGGAAACACCATATATTTT. Protein sequence: CASTPSQGTFGNTIYF. The rearrangement joins TRBV28 to TRBJ1-3, with D possibly TRBD1 on 5 matching bases. The V end lost 7 bases, the J end lost 3 bases, and 19 bases lay between the germline ends. CDR3 size: 16 residues. Per the germline V gene, CDR1 is MDHEN and CDR2 is SYDVKM. Together with reference TRBV28 and TRBJ1-3, the CDR3 gives the full variable domain: DVKVTQSSRYLVKRTGEKVFLECVQDMDHENMFWYRQDPGLGLRLIYFSYDVKMKEKGDIPEGYSVSREKKERFSLILESASTNQTSMYLCASTPSQGTFGNTIYFGEGSWLTVV.

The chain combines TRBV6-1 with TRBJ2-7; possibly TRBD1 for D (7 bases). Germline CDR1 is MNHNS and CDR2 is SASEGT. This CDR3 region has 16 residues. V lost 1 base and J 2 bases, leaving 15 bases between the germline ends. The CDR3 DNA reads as TGTGCCAGCAGTGAAGGGGGCGGGACAGTACCCTACGAGCAGTACTTC. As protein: CASSEGGGTVPYEQYF.

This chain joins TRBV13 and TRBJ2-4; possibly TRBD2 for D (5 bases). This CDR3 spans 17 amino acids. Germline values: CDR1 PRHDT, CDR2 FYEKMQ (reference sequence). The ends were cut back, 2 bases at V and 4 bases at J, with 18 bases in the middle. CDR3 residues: CASSLFDRLLIKNIQYF. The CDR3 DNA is TGTGCCAGCAGCTTATTCGACCGACTACTGATAAAAAACATTCAGTACTTC.

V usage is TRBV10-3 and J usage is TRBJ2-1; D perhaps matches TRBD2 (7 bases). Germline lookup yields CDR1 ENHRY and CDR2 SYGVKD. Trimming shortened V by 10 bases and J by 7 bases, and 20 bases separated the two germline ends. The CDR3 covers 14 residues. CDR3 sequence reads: CATEGEGSRNEQFF. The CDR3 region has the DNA TGTGCCACGGAGGGGGAGGGTTCTCGGAATGAGCAGTTCTTC.

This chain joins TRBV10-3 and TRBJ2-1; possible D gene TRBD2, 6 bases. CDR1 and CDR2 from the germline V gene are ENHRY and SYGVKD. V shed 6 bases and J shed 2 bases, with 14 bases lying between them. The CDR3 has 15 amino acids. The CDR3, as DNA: TGTGCCATCAGGGACTACCAAAAGCCCTACAATGAGCAGTTCTTC. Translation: CAIRDYQKPYNEQFF.

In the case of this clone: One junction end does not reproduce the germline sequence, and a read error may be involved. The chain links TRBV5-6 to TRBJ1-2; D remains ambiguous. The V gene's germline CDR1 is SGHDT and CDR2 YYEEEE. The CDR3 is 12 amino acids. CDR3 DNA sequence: TGTGCCAGCAGCGCTGTATCGGAGGAGGTCTCCTTC. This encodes CASSAVSEEVSF. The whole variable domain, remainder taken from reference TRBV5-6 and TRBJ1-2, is DAGVTQSPTHLIKTRGQQVTLRCSPKSGHDTVSWYQQALGQGPQFIFQYYEEEERQRGNFPDRFSGHQFPNYSSELNVNALLLGDSALYLCASSAVSEEVSFGSGTRLTVV.

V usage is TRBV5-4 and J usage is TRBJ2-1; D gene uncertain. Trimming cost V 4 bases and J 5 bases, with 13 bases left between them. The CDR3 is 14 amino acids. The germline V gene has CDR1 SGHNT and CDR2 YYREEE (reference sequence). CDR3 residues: CASSLVSSHNEQFF. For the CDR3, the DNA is TGTGCCAGCAGCCTAGTATCGTCCCACAATGAGCAGTTCTTC.

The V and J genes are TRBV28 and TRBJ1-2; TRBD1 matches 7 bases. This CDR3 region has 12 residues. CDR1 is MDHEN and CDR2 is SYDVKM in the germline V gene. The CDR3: CATYTGAYGYTF. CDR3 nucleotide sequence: TGTGCTACATACACAGGGGCGTATGGCTACACCTTC.

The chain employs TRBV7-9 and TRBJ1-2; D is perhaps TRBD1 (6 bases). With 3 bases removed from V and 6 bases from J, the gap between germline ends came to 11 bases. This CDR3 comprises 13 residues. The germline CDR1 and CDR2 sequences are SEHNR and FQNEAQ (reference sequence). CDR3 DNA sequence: TGTGCCAGCAGCTTCCAGGGGTCGGATGGCTACACCTTC. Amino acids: CASSFQGSDGYTF. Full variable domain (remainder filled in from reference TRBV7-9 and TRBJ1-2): DTGVSQNPRHKITKRGQNVTFRCDPISEHNRLYWYRQTLGQGPEFLTYFQNEAQLEKSRLLSDRFSAERPKGSFSTLEIQRTEQGDSAMYLCASSFQGSDGYTFGSGTRLTVV.

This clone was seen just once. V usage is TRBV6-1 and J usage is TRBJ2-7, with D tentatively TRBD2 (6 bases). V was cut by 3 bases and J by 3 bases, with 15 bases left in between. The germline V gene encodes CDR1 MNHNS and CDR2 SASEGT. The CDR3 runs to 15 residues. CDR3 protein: CASSDPRERDYEQYF. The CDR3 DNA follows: TGTGCCAGCAGTGATCCCCGGGAGCGAGACTACGAGCAGTACTTC.